This is a list of T cell receptor beta chains from one sample in a study of T cell changes during pregnancy in multiple sclerosis. Sequencing used immunoSEQ multiplex PCR; TCRdb keeps in-frame clones, though not all of them. The table has approximately 49,000 clones, 88% seen once. This specimen was CD4+ T cells from peripheral blood mononuclear cells, taken in the second trimester of pregnancy. The origin of the receptors is a female donor with multiple sclerosis, enrolled in a pregnancy study. Both conserved end residues are part of each CDR3. Each record gives: CDR3 length, V gene, J gene, clone size, D gene, CDR3 DNA, CDR3 protein. The D gene is left open where the match is weak. Clone size is given for some rows only: seen once, a few or many times, or a class if the clone is expanded.

>13|TRBV11-2|TRBJ1-1|-|-
TGTGCCAGCAGCTTTCAAGGGGTCGCTGAAGCTTTCTTT
CASSFQGVAEAFF
>15|TRBV7-2|TRBJ2-3|-|-
TGTGCCAGCAGCTTAGGAGTCGGGTATACAGATACGCAGTATTTT
CASSLGVGYTDTQYF
>15|TRBV6-1|TRBJ2-1|-|TRBD2
TGTGCCAGCAGCTCGGGACTAGCGGGTTACAATGAGCAGTTCTTC
CASSSGLAGYNEQFF
>11|TRBV20-1|TRBJ1-1|few|-
TGCAGTGCTAGATTCCTAACCGGGGCTTTCTTT
CSARFLTGAFF
>15|TRBV7-3|TRBJ2-3|once|TRBD2
TGTGCCAGCAGCTTATTAGCGGGTGCCACAGATACGCAGTATTTT
CASSLLAGATDTQYF
>17|TRBV11-2|TRBJ2-3|-|-
TGTGCCAGCAGCCCCGGTACGGGACTGTTGGTGTCAGATACGCAGTATTTT
CASSPGTGLLVSDTQYF
>14|TRBV10-1|TRBJ2-7|-|TRBD1
TGCGCCAGCGCCCAGGGGGCGGGAAAGAGCGAGCAGTACTTC
CASAQGAGKSEQYF
>14|TRBV2|TRBJ1-2|-|-
TGTGCCAGCACGGCAGGGGTCGCTAACTATGGCTACACCTTC
CASTAGVANYGYTF
>16|TRBV5-1|TRBJ2-5|-|-
TGCGCCAGCAGCTTGGGCGTTCAAGGGGTGGTAGAGACCCAGTACTTC
CASSLGVQGVVETQYF
>16|TRBV7-9|TRBJ1-5|-|TRBD1
TGTGCCAGCAGCTTCGGCAGGGGGGCTGGAAATCAGCCCCAGCATTTT
CASSFGRGAGNQPQHF
>16|TRBV7-2|TRBJ2-5|-|TRBD2
TGTGCCAGCAGCCCCAGTGCGGCTAGCGGACAAGAGACCCAGTACTTC
CASSPSAASGQETQYF
>15|TRBV10-3|TRBJ1-1|once|-
TGTGCCATCCGGCAGGGTCAGACCCTGAACACTGAAGCTTTCTTT
CAIRQGQTLNTEAFF